The clone carrying this TCR beta chain came up a few times. Its antigen is as yet unknown. This sample stems from a study of cytomegalovirus exposure and HLA in healthy donors. Study-level points and caveats: V segments that were indistinguishable, TRBV6-2 and TRBV6-3 among them, were omitted from analysis. In a later analysis, a genetic analysis reported fewer productive-TCR N-insertions in an Asian-associated ancestry cluster than the cohort average. A later analysis linked a missense DCLRE1C variant to TCR beta V- and J-gene trimming.

CDR1 is SGHNT, CDR2 YYREEE, per germline (reference sequence). With 1 base removed from V and 1 base from J, the gap between germline ends came to 8 bases. This CDR3 comprises 14 residues. 60 Vbeta and 13 Jbeta primers were used in PCR. In the original workflow: It was a later analysis that counted some 80 million unique TCR beta chains, of which approximately 11 million were shared. Sequencing used immunoSEQ multiplex PCR; TCRdb keeps in-frame clones, though not all of them. D and trimming come from the DNA, and the V and J calls and clone size come from that table. The repertoire holds some 250,000 clones, with over 80% as singletons.

The genes are TRBV5-4 and TRBJ1-1, with TRBD1 as a possible D gene (6 bases). The sample taken for sequencing was PBMCs. The clonotype comes from a woman between 40 and 50 years old in good health and CMV-seropositive. The CDR3 nucleotides read TGTGCCAGCAGCTTGTCGGGACAGAACACTGAAGCTTTCTTT. Protein product: CASSLSGQNTEAFF.